A single sample is the source of the 31 T cell receptor beta chains below, sequenced in a study of T cells in Graves' hyperthyroidism and ophthalmopathy. RNA transcripts yielded amplified TCR beta CDR3 regions. Initially, a first-round RT-PCR of the TCR CDR3 employed the HTBI primer set. MiXCR, run by TCRdb on the multiplex PCR reads, gives a single entry per CDR3 protein. The sample yields hundreds of thousands of distinct CDR3 sequences, approximately 15% seen once. Sequencing was performed on blood. The receptors derive from a woman aged 25-40 years with Graves' hyperthyroidism that later progressed to Graves' ophthalmopathy.

This clonotype was seen repeatedly, ten times or more. The CDR3 loop is CASSSPTRKGHPNYGYTF. The CDR3 DNA follows: TGTGCCAGCAGTTCACCAACCCGAAAGGGACACCCGAACTATGGCTACACCTTC. The chain is built from TRBV28 and TRBJ1-2, with D possibly matching TRBD1 (6 bases). V lost 4 bases to trimming and J lost 2 bases, with 23 bases between them. The CDR3 length is 18 residues. Germline lookup yields CDR1 MDHEN and CDR2 SYDVKM.

This clonotype has a count of ten or more. Here the CDR3 reads CASSLDYRGTEAFF. CDR3 in DNA: TGCGCCAGCAGCTTGGACTATCGAGGGACTGAAGCTTTCTTT. The chain links TRBV5-1 to TRBJ1-1; D not certain. V shed 0 bases and J shed 5 bases, with 11 bases lying between them. This CDR3 spans 14 amino acids. In germline, CDR1 is SGHRS, CDR2 YFSETQ.

This clonotype has ten or more counts. The chain links TRBV20-1 to TRBJ1-5, with D possibly TRBD1 on 6 matching bases. The length of the CDR3 is 12 residues. Trimming shortened V by 6 bases and J by 5 bases, and 11 bases separated the two germline ends. Germline loops: CDR1 DFQATT, CDR2 SNEGSKA (reference sequence). The DNA of the CDR3 is TGCAGTGCGGGGGGGGCAGATCAGCCCCAGCATTTT. Protein sequence: CSAGGADQPQHF.

This clonotype was detected many times. The junction differs from germline at one of its ends, possibly a read error. V is TRBV15 and J is TRBJ2-3; D uncertain. CDR1 LNHNV and CDR2 YYDKDF come from the germline V gene (reference sequence). The CDR3 contains 12 residues. This CDR3 is CATSGDTDTQYF. The CDR3, as DNA: TGTGCCACCAGCGGAGACACAGATACGCAGTATTTT.

In this sample, this clonotype turned up a few times. The rearrangement joins TRBV3-1 to TRBJ2-7; D gene ambiguous. V gave up 0 bases and J gave up 0 bases, with 12 bases separating them. The germline V gene encodes CDR1 LGHDT and CDR2 YNNKEL (reference sequence). The CDR3 extends over 16 amino acids. In DNA form, the CDR3 reads TGTGCCAGCAGCCAAGATCTGGCTGCTGTCTCCTACGAGCAGTACTTC. This encodes CASSQDLAAVSYEQYF.

In this sample, this clonotype turned up a few times. The gene calls are TRBV27 and TRBJ2-5; D tentatively fits TRBD1 or TRBD2 (5 bases each). Germline values: CDR1 MNHEY, CDR2 SMNVEV (reference sequence). Trimming pared 1 base from V and 9 bases from J, leaving 12 bases between. The CDR3 spans 13 residues. The CDR3 protein is CASSLWDRGAQYF. In nucleotides, the CDR3 is TGTGCCAGCAGTTTATGGGACCGTGGCGCCCAGTACTTC.

V and J are TRBV19 and TRBJ2-1; TRBD2 agrees at 12 bases. This CDR3 comprises 17 residues. V lost 0 bases to trimming and J lost 6 bases; unmatched junction nucleotides: 6. Germline-derived CDR1 and CDR2 are LNHDA and SQIVND (reference sequence). The CDR3 sequence: CASSIDVLAGGSNEQFF. The CDR3 DNA reads as TGTGCCAGTAGTATAGATGTTCTAGCGGGAGGGTCCAATGAGCAGTTCTTC.

The gene calls are TRBV30 and TRBJ2-7; D remains unclear. Germline V gene sequence: CDR1 GTSNPN, CDR2 SVGIG (reference sequence). The CDR3 length is 11 residues. V lost 2 bases and J 2 bases, leaving 4 bases between the germline ends. The CDR3 bases are TGTGCCTGGAGTTTCACCTACGAGCAGTACTTC. Translation gives CAWSFTYEQYF.

This clonotype was seen repeatedly, ten times or more. The chain employs TRBV5-8 and TRBJ1-4; D remains ambiguous. This CDR3 has 15 amino acids. V gave up 5 bases and J gave up 0 bases, with 11 bases separating them. The germline V gene has CDR1 SGHTS and CDR2 YDEGEE. In DNA, the CDR3 is TGTGCCAGCAGGTTCCAGACGGCAACTAATGAAAAACTGTTTTTT. Protein product: CASRFQTATNEKLFF.

This clonotype was counted ten times or more. V gene TRBV10-3 combines with J gene TRBJ2-5; D perhaps matches TRBD2 (6 bases). The CDR3 is 16 residues long. V shed 2 bases and J shed 7 bases, with 20 bases lying between them. Germline CDR1 and CDR2: ENHRY and SYGVKD. Here the CDR3 DNA reads TGTGCCATCAGTGAGGGGACGACGGGAGCCCTAGGGACCCAGTACTTC. Its translation is CAISEGTTGALGTQYF.

Comment on this clonotype: This clone may be a read error of a much larger clone one base away. The rearrangement links TRBV5-1 to TRBJ2-3; D possibly corresponds to TRBD2 (5 bases). CDR1 is SGHRS, CDR2 YFSETQ, per germline. The CDR3 has 15 amino acids. CDR3 residues: CASSLEQPSTDTRYF. The CDR3 DNA follows: TGCGCCAGCAGCTTGGAACAGCCTAGCACAGATACGCGGTATTTT. The full variable domain, its missing parts supplied by reference TRBV5-1 and TRBJ2-3, is KAGVTQTPRYLIKTRGQQVTLSCSPISGHRSVSWYQQTPGQGLQFLFEYFSETQRNKGNFPGRFSGRQFSNSRSEMNVSTLELGDSALYLCASSLEQPSTDTRYFGPGTRLTVL.

In DNA, the CDR3 is TGTGCCAGCAGCACAGGGGGAGCTTTCTATGGCTACACCTTC. Amino acid sequence: CASSTGGAFYGYTF. V and J are TRBV7-8 and TRBJ1-2, with TRBD1 matching over 8 bases. The V segment lost 5 bases and the J segment 4 bases; nucleotides outside the gene matches: 6. There are 14 residues in the CDR3. CDR1 is SGHVS, CDR2 FQNEAQ, per germline.

This clonotype was counted ten times or more. This chain uses TRBV3-1 with TRBJ2-4; a weak D match, TRBD2 (5 bases). Germline V gene sequence: CDR1 LGHDT, CDR2 YNNKEL (reference sequence). Deletions cut 5 bases from V and 1 base from J, with 12 bases between. This CDR3 region has 15 residues. Written as DNA, the CDR3 is TGTGCCAGCAGCTATCTGAGAGGGGCCAAAAACATTCAGTACTTC. Translated, it gives CASSYLRGAKNIQYF.

In its sample, this clonotype was seen many times. V gene TRBV7-8 combines with J gene TRBJ2-2, with TRBD2 matching over 8 bases. Germline-derived CDR1 and CDR2 are SGHVS and FQNEAQ. The CDR3 is 15 residues long. J gave up 5 bases and V 0 bases, and 2 bases lay outside the gene matches. The CDR3 reads CASSLAASGTGELFF. CDR3 sequence (DNA): TGTGCCAGCAGCTTAGCGGCTAGCGGGACCGGGGAGCTGTTTTTT.

This clonotype was counted ten times or more. This chain connects TRBV12-3 or TRBV12-4 to TRBJ2-3; TRBD2 is a possible D gene (5 bases). The CDR3 is 14 amino acids. Trimming shortened V by 5 bases and J by 1 base, and 10 bases separated the two germline ends. The CDR3 sequence is CASSISSGTDTQYF. CDR3 DNA: TGTGCCAGCAGTATCAGTAGCGGCACAGATACGCAGTATTTT.

This clonotype occurred many times. The chain joins TRBV4-1 to TRBJ2-1; 9 positions match TRBD2. The ends lost 4 bases at V and 0 bases at J; junction bases unmatched: 7. The germline V gene has CDR1 MGHRA and CDR2 YSYEKL. This CDR3 region has 17 residues. CDR3 sequence reads: CASSLGIAGASYNEQFF. Written as DNA, the CDR3 is TGCGCCAGCAGCCTTGGAATAGCGGGAGCCTCCTACAATGAGCAGTTCTTC.

Ten or more counts support this clonotype. V usage is TRBV12-3 or TRBV12-4 and J usage is TRBJ1-4; D is perhaps TRBD1 (5 bases). The CDR3 consists of 13 residues. Trimming left V 8 bases short and J 5 bases short, with 12 bases between. The CDR3: CASAWGGNEKLFF. CDR3 DNA: TGTGCCAGCGCTTGGGGGGGGAATGAAAAACTGTTTTTT.

This clonotype showed up just a few times. The chain couples TRBV6-5 to TRBJ2-7; 7 nucleotides match TRBD2. Germline CDR1 MNHEY, CDR2 SVGAGI. CDR3 size: 18 residues. Germline trimming cut 1 base from V and 3 bases from J; bases unmatched to any gene: 15. This CDR3 reads CASSYLAGPGTTFYEQYF. As DNA, the CDR3 is TGTGCCAGCAGTTACTTGGCGGGTCCCGGGACTACGTTCTACGAGCAGTACTTC.

The chain carries TRBV2 and TRBJ1-1; D ambiguous. The CDR3 length is 14 residues. Germline CDR1 SNHLY, CDR2 FYNNEI. The V end lost 6 bases, the J end lost 4 bases, and 15 bases lay between the germline ends. The CDR3 sequence: CASSPFGSGTEAFF. Written as DNA, the CDR3 is TGTGCCAGCAGCCCTTTCGGGAGCGGCACTGAAGCTTTCTTT.

This chain connects TRBV10-3 to TRBJ2-1; D perhaps matches TRBD2 (6 bases). The CDR3 sequence is 14 residues long. Trimming took off 7 bases at V and 8 bases at J, with 18 bases between the two ends. The germline V gene has CDR1 ENHRY and CDR2 SYGVKD. CDR3 sequence (DNA): TGTGCCATCACCCAGGAGGGAGAGTGGGATGAGCAGTTCTTC. Its translation: CAITQEGEWDEQFF.

This rearrangement joins TRBV20-1 to TRBJ2-2, with D unclear. From germline, CDR1 is DFQATT and CDR2 SNEGSKA (reference sequence). Trimming left V 6 bases short and J 0 bases short, with 11 bases between. This CDR3 has 14 amino acids. The DNA of the CDR3 is TGCAGTGCCAAGGACGGAGCGAACACCGGGGAGCTGTTTTTT. Translation: CSAKDGANTGELFF.

This clonotype has ten or more counts. The gene calls are TRBV27 and TRBJ2-3; 10 nucleotides line up with TRBD2. The CDR3 contains 17 residues. With V trimmed by 7 bases and J by 0 bases, 10 bases remained unmatched. Germline loops: CDR1 MNHEY, CDR2 SMNVEV (reference sequence). The CDR3 region is CASTIAGGPPSTDTQYF. CDR3 DNA sequence: TGTGCCAGCACAATAGCGGGAGGACCACCTAGCACAGATACGCAGTATTTT.

This clonotype came up many times. This sequence joins TRBV24-1 and TRBJ2-2; D not certain. The V gene's germline CDR1 is KGHDR and CDR2 SFDVKD. The CDR3 has 14 residues. The V end was cut by 0 bases, the J end by 2 bases, with 3 bases between. The CDR3 protein is CATSDLANTGELFF. CDR3 DNA: TGTGCCACCAGTGATTTGGCCAACACCGGGGAGCTGTTTTTT.

In this sample, this clonotype turned up many times. The chain links TRBV24-1 to TRBJ2-2, with 10 bases fitting TRBD2. Germline lookup yields CDR1 KGHDR and CDR2 SFDVKD. The CDR3 loop spans 17 amino acids. V shed 4 bases and J 7 bases; nucleotides not matched to a gene: 11. CDR3 bases: TGTGCCACCAGTGACTTCGGACTAGCGGAGAGGGGCGGGGAGCTGTTTTTT. Protein sequence: CATSDFGLAERGGELFF.

This clonotype was seen ten or more times. The V call is TRBV12-3 or TRBV12-4, the J call TRBJ1-5; a weak D match, TRBD1 (6 bases). This CDR3 has 14 residues. V lost 9 bases and J lost 2, with 14 bases in between. CDR3 nucleotide sequence: TGTGCCAGTAGTCCGACAGGTGGCAATCAGCCCCAGCATTTT. It encodes CASSPTGGNQPQHF.

This clonotype was picked up many times. The V and J genes are TRBV7-6 and TRBJ2-3, with 8 positions matching TRBD2. CDR3 length equals 15 residues. Germline assignment: CDR1 SGHVS and CDR2 FNYEAQ. V was pared by 7 bases and J by 0 bases, with 6 bases of the junction left unmatched. CDR3 amino acids: CASTVSGVSTDTQYF. CDR3 bases: TGTGCCAGCACCGTTAGCGGGGTTAGCACAGATACGCAGTATTTT.

This clonotype was observed a few times. The rearrangement uses TRBV7-2 and TRBJ2-7; 9 nucleotides match TRBD2. This CDR3 spans 15 amino acids. Germline CDR1 and CDR2: SGHTA and FQGNSA. V gave up 5 bases and J gave up 2 bases; unmatched junction bases: 7. The CDR3 sequence: CASSLISGGPYEQYF. In DNA form, the CDR3 reads TGTGCCAGCAGCCTGATTAGCGGGGGACCCTACGAGCAGTACTTC. The full variable domain, in which reference TRBV7-2 and TRBJ2-7 provide the parts outside the CDR3, is GAGVSQSPSNKVTEKGKDVELRCDPISGHTALYWYRQSLGQGLEFLIYFQGNSAPDKSGLPSDRFSAERTGGSVSTLTIQRTQQEDSAVYLCASSLISGGPYEQYFGPGTRLTVT.

A remark on this clonotype: One junction end disagrees with the germline gene, perhaps due to a read error. This rearrangement joins TRBV24-1 to TRBJ2-5; D remains unclear. The CDR3 runs to 13 residues. Germline lookup yields CDR1 KGHDR and CDR2 SFDVKD. CDR3: CATSGAYQGTQYF. The CDR3 DNA sequence: TGTGCCACCAGTGGTGCCTATCAAGGGACCCAGTACTTC.

This clonotype was counted only a few times. V usage is TRBV24-1 and J usage is TRBJ2-5; a weak D match, TRBD2 (5 bases). Germline V gene sequence: CDR1 KGHDR, CDR2 SFDVKD. The length of the CDR3 is 12 residues. Trimming cost V 6 bases and J 4 bases, with 8 bases left between them. The CDR3 bases are TGTGCCACCAGTCTAGCTGCAGAGACCCAGTACTTC. The encoded protein is CATSLAAETQYF.

This clonotype was picked up many times. The V and J genes are TRBV3-1 and TRBJ2-1, with D possibly called TRBD1 or TRBD2 (6 bases each). Germline V gene lookup returns CDR1 LGHDT and CDR2 YNNKEL (reference sequence). This CDR3 region has 14 residues. Trimming took 6 bases from V and 8 from J, leaving 17 bases between them. The CDR3 loop reads CASRPRGAGYEQFF. CDR3 in DNA: TGTGCCAGCAGGCCGAGGGGGGCAGGATATGAGCAGTTCTTC.

This clonotype was seen ten or more times. The V call is TRBV11-3, the J call TRBJ2-3; D remains ambiguous. The CDR3 is 12 amino acids. Trimming removed 5 bases at V and 6 bases at J, with 9 bases between. Germline values: CDR1 SGHNT, CDR2 YENEEA. The CDR3: CASSVAVDTQYF. The DNA for the CDR3 is TGTGCCAGCAGCGTCGCGGTTGATACGCAGTATTTT.